This TCR beta chain stems from a study of beta chain features in type 1 diabetes (dated by TCRdb to 2016 to 2019). For context, the study as a whole: Mean age, gender distribution, total cell number and subset yield were not different between patients and healthy donors. In the study, recently diagnosed type 1 diabetes patients and matched healthy donors were compared on the TCRB repertoires of their sorted circulating CD4+ T cell subsets. Regulatory and stem cell-like memory subsets were obtained from only 8 patients and roughly 8 healthy donors, while naive and central memory subsets were obtained from all 30 or so donors. A total of over 95,000,000 sorted cells were examined across all samples, and RNA yield correlated strongly with the number of cells per subset.

Relative to germline, V is 8 bases shorter and J is 3 bases shorter, with 17 bases between their ends. The germline V gene encodes CDR1 GTSNPN and CDR2 SVGIG (reference sequence). The CDR3 starts with the cysteine, ends with the phenylalanine, and has 14 residues. Only CDR3 DNA remains: 42 bases, in frame from the first base. On the study overall, not on this receptor specifically: Shorter templates might have been favored by PCR, but patient and control samples were amplified and corrected together, so both groups would have been affected equally by any skew. Naive, central memory and regulatory TCRB repertoires appeared to be more alike among patients than among healthy donors. Because cDNA was sequenced instead of genomic DNA, highly expressing activated cells could be over-represented, though the groups showed no difference in activation or CD3 levels. In all four CD4+ subsets, TCRB CDR3 length was moderately but significantly shorter in type 1 diabetes patients. Because the HLA sub-analyses included only small numbers of individuals, any influence of HLA type on TCRB rearrangement was left unresolved. Patients with type 1 diabetes made fewer insertions and deleted more nucleotides at VDJ recombination sites, implying thymic rearrangement abnormalities.

The entire amount of isolated RNA was reverse transcribed using the High Capacity cDNA Reverse Transcription Kit, so the sequenced TCRB transcripts were expressed ones. Deep immunoSEQ sequencing was applied to naive, central memory and regulatory T cell samples, giving an average of roughly 3.3 million total reads per sample. Sorted cells were lysed in RLT buffer and RNA was extracted with DNase-treated RNeasy Micro or Mini kits, depending on cell number. To prevent cross-contamination, every cell subset was processed on its own, while patient and healthy donor samples were processed together. Using the immunoSEQ multiplex PCR, TCRB sequences were amplified from cDNA into 87-bp fragments spanning the CDR3 region. Sequencing of the amplicons was done on the Illumina HiSeq platform. On the study's bioinformatics: Synthetic template baselines were used to correct PCR bias computationally, reads within Hamming distance 2 were collapsed, and singletons that could not be merged were discarded. Reads were aligned against IMGT so that V, D and J genes, CDR3 length and insertions or deletions at six rearrangement sites could be assigned. Within each subset, clonotype counts were normalized to sorted cell number, after which true diversity and Gini coefficients were computed with the tcR R package. The overlap coefficient, calculated on TCRB nucleotide sequences, was used to measure repertoire sharing. TCRdb obtained this table from immuneACCESS and retained in-frame rearrangements with V and J assigned. These tables miss some clones; where compared with another copy, unresolved V genes account for less than half of the shortfall, and the remainder is unexplained. D and trimming were read from the DNA, whereas the V and J calls and clone size are those reported in that table. Recorded for this sample are around 300,000 clones; 8% of them occurred a single time. Clones ranked in the top ten supply roughly 1% of the sample.

Details on this clone: The antigen this receptor binds is unknown. Base qualities are not provided; no much larger clone lies one nucleotide away.

From each donor, a single peripheral blood sample of about 100 mL on average was drawn into heparinised tubes. A BD FACSAria II and a panel including CD45RO, CCR7, CD25, CD127, CD95 and CD27 were used to sort naive, central memory, regulatory and stem cell-like memory CD4+ T cells. Every sorted population had a purity above 95%. PBMCs were isolated immediately by Lymphoprep density gradient centrifugation and stained directly without culture. To minimize batch effects, samples were stained and sorted in pairs, one healthy donor with one patient per experiment. The sequence came from a woman under 30 in good health. Sequencing input: central memory CD4+ T cells from blood. Recombination connected TRBV30 to TRBJ2-1; TRBD1 is possibly the D segment (6 matching bases). The sequence in DNA is TGTGCCACCTCAACAGGGAACGGCTACAATGAGCAGTTCTTC. Its protein reads: CATSTGNGYNEQFF.